The rows below give T cell receptor beta chains drawn from one sample of a study of sequential checkpoint blockade in melanoma. Clones were sequenced by immunoSEQ multiplex PCR, and TCRdb holds only the in-frame ones, with some missing. The sample yields roughly 30,000 clones, about 83% seen once. The sequences come from CD8+ T cells sorted from blood (inferred from file names), collected from a patient given nivolumab and ipilimumab in sequence. The receptors come from a human donor with melanoma. Both conserved end residues are part of each CDR3. Each record gives: clone size, J gene, D gene, V gene, CDR3 DNA, CDR3 protein. A D gene is named only where the DNA matches it firmly. Size is stated for part of the rows, as once, few or many counts, or as a class when the clone is expanded.

size: -
J: TRBJ2-7
D: -
V: TRBV6-5
DNA: TGTGCCAGCAGTTACTCACCGGAGAACCCCTACGAGCAGTACTTC
CDR3: CASSYSPENPYEQYF

size: -
J: TRBJ1-4
D: -
V: TRBV2
DNA: TGTGCCAGCAGTGTAGGGAGCTCGGGGTGGGAAAAACTGTTTTTT
CDR3: CASSVGSSGWEKLFF

size: -
J: TRBJ2-3
D: TRBD1
V: TRBV7-6
DNA: TGTGCCAGCAGCCCTGGACAGGGGAACACAGATACGCAGTATTTT
CDR3: CASSPGQGNTDTQYF

size: -
J: TRBJ2-3
D: TRBD2
V: TRBV7-3
DNA: TGTGCCAGCAGCAATCTCGGGGGGACCACAGATACGCAGTATTTT
CDR3: CASSNLGGTTDTQYF

size: -
J: TRBJ1-2
D: -
V: TRBV4-3
DNA: TGCGCCAGCAGAGGTTTGGAGGGTGACTACACCTTC
CDR3: CASRGLEGDYTF

size: -
J: TRBJ1-1
D: -
V: TRBV5-8
DNA: TGTGCCAGCAGCTTCCAGGGGTCCACTGAAGCTTTCTTT
CDR3: CASSFQGSTEAFF

size: few
J: TRBJ1-1
D: -
V: TRBV5-4
DNA: TGTGCCAGCAGCTTGGGACTGAAACGCCCTGAAGCTTTCTTT
CDR3: CASSLGLKRPEAFF

size: -
J: TRBJ2-3
D: TRBD1
V: TRBV4-3
DNA: TGCGCCAGCAGCCAAGATCCGTCGGACAGGACCAACACAGATACGCAGTATTTT
CDR3: CASSQDPSDRTNTDTQYF

size: -
J: TRBJ2-1
D: TRBD1
V: TRBV6-4
DNA: TGTGCCAGCAGTGACTCGCCGGGACAGGGGAGGAATGAGCAGTTCTTC
CDR3: CASSDSPGQGRNEQFF

size: -
J: TRBJ1-2
D: TRBD1
V: TRBV5-8
DNA: TGTGCCAGCAGCTTGCCGGGACAGGGGGGCTATGGCTACACCTTC
CDR3: CASSLPGQGGYGYTF

size: once
J: TRBJ2-1
D: TRBD1
V: TRBV9
DNA: TGTGCCAGCAGCGTAAACCTCCGGGACAGTGGGCAGTTCTTC
CDR3: CASSVNLRDSGQFF

size: -
J: TRBJ2-1
D: -
V: TRBV4-3
DNA: TGCGCCAGCAGCCAAGATGGGACACATTACAATGAGCAGTTCTTC
CDR3: CASSQDGTHYNEQFF

size: -
J: TRBJ2-7
D: TRBD1
V: TRBV7-9
DNA: TGTGCCAGCAGCTCACCAGTGCCGCGACAGGGGGCCTACGAGCAGTACTTC
CDR3: CASSSPVPRQGAYEQYF

size: -
J: TRBJ1-1
D: -
V: TRBV6-1
DNA: TGTGCCAGCGGTTCCCGCCGGGAGGCCACTGAAGCTTTCTTT
CDR3: CASGSRREATEAFF

size: -
J: TRBJ2-7
D: -
V: TRBV29-1
DNA: TGCAGCGTTCATACAGGTGAAAAGGACGAGCAGTACTTC
CDR3: CSVHTGEKDEQYF

size: -
J: TRBJ2-7
D: -
V: TRBV7-8
DNA: TGTGCCAGCATCAGCCCCCACGGGGACTCCGAGCAGTACTTC
CDR3: CASISPHGDSEQYF

size: -
J: TRBJ1-1
D: TRBD1
V: TRBV19
DNA: TGTGCCAGTAGTGCCCCTTTACAGGGGGCGGTGAGTGGGAACACTGAAGCTTTCTTT
CDR3: CASSAPLQGAVSGNTEAFF

size: -
J: TRBJ1-2
D: -
V: TRBV4-1
DNA: TGCGCCAGCAGCCACTTAAAGGACTCCACGGGGGGCTACACCTTC
CDR3: CASSHLKDSTGGYTF

size: -
J: TRBJ2-2
D: -
V: TRBV28
DNA: TGTGCCAGCGGAGCTCGAGGCCTAAACACCGGGGAGCTGTTTTTT
CDR3: CASGARGLNTGELFF

size: -
J: TRBJ2-7
D: -
V: TRBV19
DNA: TGTGCCAGTAGTATTGGGGGGACCGCCTACGAGCAGTACTTC
CDR3: CASSIGGTAYEQYF

size: once
J: TRBJ2-6
D: -
V: TRBV19
DNA: TGTGCCAGTAGTATAGCCCACTCTGGGGCCAACGTCCTGACTTTC
CDR3: CASSIAHSGANVLTF

size: -
J: TRBJ2-7
D: TRBD1
V: TRBV2
DNA: TGTGCCAGCAGTGAAACGACAGGGACGGCGTACGAGCAGTACTTC
CDR3: CASSETTGTAYEQYF

size: -
J: TRBJ2-7
D: -
V: TRBV23-1
DNA: TGCGCCAGCAGTCGCCCCAGTAACAGCTACTACGAGCAGTACTTC
CDR3: CASSRPSNSYYEQYF

size: -
J: TRBJ2-1
D: -
V: TRBV7-9
DNA: TGTGCCAGCAGCTTATCCGGTAGCTCCTACAATGAGCAGTTCTTC
CDR3: CASSLSGSSYNEQFF